What follows are 29 T cell receptor beta chains derived from one specimen sequenced in a study of cytotoxic CD8 clonotypes in ibrutinib-treated CLL. Profiled with immunoSEQ multiplex PCR; TCRdb holds only in-frame clones, not every one. Here the sample spans over 100,000 clones, 70% to 90% being singletons. Sequences were derived from PBMCs, sampled after 24 months of ibrutinib treatment. These receptor sequences come from a human donor with chronic lymphocytic leukemia.

This chain uses TRBV28 with TRBJ1-2; perhaps TRBD1 as D (5 bases). The CDR3 consists of 14 residues. Germline assignment: CDR1 MDHEN and CDR2 SYDVKM. V lost 5 bases, J lost 8 bases, and 18 bases lay in between. CDR3 nucleotide sequence: TGTGCCAGCAGTACAAATTCAGGGTTGGGAGGCTACACCTTC. Translation gives CASSTNSGLGGYTF.

The rearrangement joins TRBV2 to TRBJ2-2; 8 bases map to TRBD2. V dropped 6 bases and J dropped 5; count of bases not matched to a gene: 17. The CDR3 consists of 18 residues. CDR1 and CDR2 from the germline V gene are SNHLY and FYNNEI. CDR3: CASRGLYGKREKTGELFF. In DNA, the CDR3 is TGTGCCAGCAGGGGGCTATACGGAAAGCGGGAGAAGACCGGGGAGCTGTTTTTT.

A single count supports this clone. This chain connects TRBV9 to TRBJ2-2; either TRBD1 or TRBD2 may supply D (6 bases each). The CDR3 extends over 14 amino acids. V was trimmed by 0 bases and J by 7 bases, leaving 10 bases between them. Germline CDR1 reads SGDLS; CDR2 reads YYNGEE. In DNA, the CDR3 is TGTGCCAGCAGCGTAGTACAGGGAGGCGGGGAGCTGTTTTTT. It is translated as CASSVVQGGGELFF.

The rearrangement joins TRBV5-4 to TRBJ2-5; TRBD2 aligns across 8 bases. The CDR3 loop spans 16 amino acids. Germline lookup yields CDR1 SGHNT and CDR2 YYREEE (reference sequence). J gave up 1 base and V 4 bases, and 9 bases lay outside the gene matches. The CDR3 DNA reads TGTGCCAGCAGCCCCGGGGGGGTCGGCGCCCAAGAGACCCAGTACTTC. Protein: CASSPGGVGAQETQYF.

In this sample, this clone turned up once. The chain has TRBV28 and TRBJ2-3, with D uncertain. The V end was cut by 10 bases, the J end by 4 bases, with 6 bases between. This CDR3 region has 10 residues. The germline V gene encodes CDR1 MDHEN and CDR2 SYDVKM. The CDR3 nucleotides are TGTGCCACAGGCGCAGATACGCAGTATTTT. It codes for CATGADTQYF.

The chain uses TRBV30 and TRBJ1-1; no clear D gene. In germline, CDR1 is GTSNPN, CDR2 SVGIG (reference sequence). V lost 2 bases to trimming and J lost 10 bases, with 17 bases between them. The CDR3 is 13 amino acids. The CDR3 loop reads CAWSRPSGGRAFF. CDR3 sequence (DNA): TGTGCCTGGAGTCGGCCCTCTGGCGGCCGAGCTTTCTTT.

This clone qualifies as medium-sized. In nucleotides, the CDR3 is TGCAGCGTTGGGGATTACGATACTGGAAACACCATATATTTT. Its translation: CSVGDYDTGNTIYF. J is TRBJ1-3 and V is TRBV29-1, with no clear D. V was pared by 4 bases and J by 2 bases, with 12 bases between. The CDR3 is 14 residues long. CDR1 is SQVTM and CDR2 is ANQGSEA in the germline V gene.

In nucleotides, the CDR3 is TGTGCCAGCAGTCGACTGACAGGGGGCGTAGGTAGCAATCAGCCCCAGCATTTT. Translating gives CASSRLTGGVGSNQPQHF. The chain joins TRBV27 to TRBJ1-5, with 10 bases matching TRBD1. The CDR3 loop spans 18 amino acids. Trimming cost V 5 bases and J 0 bases; bases outside gene matches: 10. Germline CDR1 reads MNHEY; CDR2 reads SMNVEV (reference sequence).

V is TRBV5-1 and J is TRBJ2-3; 14 nucleotides align to TRBD2. The CDR3 sequence is 15 residues long. V gave up 4 bases and J gave up 4 bases; unmatched junction bases: 2. Germline CDR1 SGHRS, CDR2 YFSETQ. The DNA for the CDR3 is TGCGCCAGCAGCCAGGGACTAGCGGGAGCAGATACGCAGTATTTT. This gives the protein CASSQGLAGADTQYF.

This chain links TRBV10-3 with TRBJ2-1; D unresolved. With 2 bases removed from V and 8 bases from J, the gap between germline ends came to 13 bases. The CDR3 runs to 14 residues. CDR1 is ENHRY and CDR2 is SYGVKD in the germline V gene. The CDR3 bases are TGTGCCATCAGTGAGGCCCAGTTAAACGATGAGCAGTTCTTC. As protein: CAISEAQLNDEQFF.

The chain combines TRBV6-5 with TRBJ1-2; TRBD1 matches at 9 bases. Germline values: CDR1 MNHEY, CDR2 SVGAGI. This CDR3 has 15 amino acids. J gave up 3 bases and V 0 bases, and 2 bases lay outside the gene matches. The chain's CDR3 is CASSYSTGGDYGYTF. As DNA, the CDR3 is TGTGCCAGCAGTTACTCGACAGGGGGGGACTATGGCTACACCTTC.

The chain joins TRBV4-3 to TRBJ2-5; no firm D call. The length of the CDR3 is 16 residues. V was pared by 4 bases and J by 1 base, with 16 bases between. Germline CDR1 reads LGHNA; CDR2 reads YSLEER. In nucleotides, the CDR3 is TGCGCCAGCAGCCCCGACGATCGATCCGTCCAAGAGACCCAGTACTTC. This encodes CASSPDDRSVQETQYF.

J is TRBJ2-7 and V is TRBV28; 9 nucleotides line up with TRBD1. Germline CDR1 and CDR2: MDHEN and SYDVKM. The length of the CDR3 is 15 residues. Unmatched junction bases numbered 9, after V lost 6 bases and J lost 3 bases. Here the CDR3 reads CASRPSETGGYEQYF. The CDR3, as DNA: TGTGCCAGCAGACCATCCGAGACAGGGGGCTACGAGCAGTACTTC.

This clone has more than one count but fewer than ten. The gene calls are TRBV7-7 and TRBJ2-2; D unclear. CDR3 length equals 14 residues. In germline, CDR1 is SSHAT, CDR2 FNYEAQ (reference sequence). The V and J ends lost 3 bases and 7 bases respectively, with 12 bases between them. The CDR3 bases are TGTGCCAGCAGCTTGACCCCTGGGGTCGGGGAGCTGTTTTTT. It specifies CASSLTPGVGELFF.

The chain is built from TRBV27 and TRBJ1-5; D remains ambiguous. The CDR3 runs to 13 residues. V shed 5 bases and J shed 0 bases, with 5 bases lying between them. Per germline, CDR1 MNHEY and CDR2 SMNVEV (reference sequence). The chain's CDR3 is CASSKYSNQPQHF. Here the CDR3 DNA reads TGTGCCAGCAGTAAATATAGCAATCAGCCCCAGCATTTT.

The V gene is TRBV6-5, the J gene TRBJ2-1, with 7 bases aligning to TRBD2. V lost 4 bases to trimming and J lost 4 bases; unmatched junction nucleotides: 4. Germline assignment: CDR1 MNHEY and CDR2 SVGAGI. This CDR3 is 14 amino acids long. Written as DNA, the CDR3 is TGTGCCAGCAGTTCTCCGGGACTATACAATGAGCAGTTCTTC. Translated: CASSSPGLYNEQFF.

The chain has TRBV7-2 and TRBJ1-2, with a possible D match to TRBD1 (6 bases). The CDR3 is made up of 14 amino acids. Germline V gene sequence: CDR1 SGHTA, CDR2 FQGNSA. Trimming removed 5 bases from V and 5 bases from J, with 15 bases in between. DNA for the CDR3: TGTGCCAGCAGCGCAGGGCAGGGGAGGTATGGCTACACCTTC. It encodes CASSAGQGRYGYTF.

The chain uses TRBV2 and TRBJ1-1; the D gene is possibly TRBD1 (5 bases). Trimming removed 0 bases from V and 1 base from J, with 9 bases in between. The CDR3 has 15 amino acids. The germline V gene encodes CDR1 SNHLY and CDR2 FYNNEI. The chain's CDR3 is CASSEAQGRNTEAFF. For the CDR3, the DNA is TGTGCCAGCAGTGAAGCGCAGGGAAGGAACACTGAAGCTTTCTTT.

The V gene is TRBV7-3, the J gene TRBJ2-7; 10 bases are shared with TRBD1. Germline V gene sequence: CDR1 SGHTA, CDR2 FQGTGA. With 5 bases clipped from V and 2 bases from J, the junction kept 3 bases outside the gene matches. The CDR3 runs 14 residues. The CDR3 region has the DNA TGTGCCAGCAGCCCTGACAGGGGGCCCTACGAGCAGTACTTC. Translating it yields CASSPDRGPYEQYF.

The chain combines TRBV10-3 with TRBJ1-2, with 7 bases fitting TRBD1. The CDR3 contains 12 residues. Germline CDR1 reads ENHRY; CDR2 reads SYGVKD. V lost 6 bases, J lost 2 bases, and 0 bases stayed unmatched. The CDR3 protein is CAIRDRNYGYTF. CDR3 nucleotide sequence: TGTGCCATCAGGGACAGGAACTATGGCTACACCTTC.

The genes are TRBV5-6 and TRBJ2-1; the D is unclear. V lost 2 bases and J lost 7, with 7 bases in between. This CDR3 has 12 amino acids. Germline CDR1 is SGHDT and CDR2 is YYEEEE. The CDR3 reads CASSFNENEQFF. The CDR3 nucleotides are TGTGCCAGCAGCTTTAATGAAAATGAGCAGTTCTTC.

This rearrangement joins TRBV27 to TRBJ1-2, with unresolved D. Trimming took off 5 bases at V and 1 base at J, with 14 bases between the two ends. Germline lookup yields CDR1 MNHEY and CDR2 SMNVEV (reference sequence). The CDR3 has 15 residues. CDR3 in DNA: TGTGCCAGCAGTGAAGTAGGGTTAGGTAACTATGGCTACACCTTC. Translation: CASSEVGLGNYGYTF.

The genes are TRBV19 and TRBJ2-1; 8 bases match TRBD1. The CDR3 runs to 12 residues. Trimming at V came to 6 bases and at J to 6 bases, leaving 1 base not matched to a gene. Germline V gives CDR1 LNHDA, CDR2 SQIVND (reference sequence). Here the CDR3 DNA reads TGTGCCAGTAGCACAGGGGGCAATGAGCAGTTCTTC. Amino acids: CASSTGGNEQFF.

The chain couples TRBV2 to TRBJ2-1; 11 bases map to TRBD2. The CDR3 extends over 15 amino acids. V shed 7 bases, J shed 5 bases, and the junction held 7 bases outside the gene matches. Germline V gene data show CDR1 as SNHLY and CDR2 as FYNNEI. This CDR3 is CASTQLAGEDNEQFF. The CDR3 nucleotides read TGTGCCAGCACTCAACTAGCGGGGGAGGACAATGAGCAGTTCTTC. Supplemented by reference TRBV2 and TRBJ2-1, the full variable domain reads EPEVTQTPSHQVTQMGQEVILRCVPISNHLYFYWYRQILGQKVEFLVSFYNNEISEKSEIFDDQFSVERPDGSNFTLKIRSTKLEDSAMYFCASTQLAGEDNEQFFGPGTRLTVL.

The V call is TRBV7-2, the J call TRBJ1-4; the D is unclear. The ends were cut back, 1 base at V and 3 bases at J, with 9 bases in the middle. Germline CDR1 and CDR2: SGHTA and FQGNSA. The CDR3 spans 15 residues. The CDR3 coding sequence is TGTGCCAGCAGCTTAGGGGCAGCTCCTAATGAAAAACTGTTTTTT. It encodes CASSLGAAPNEKLFF. The variable domain in full, completed from reference TRBV7-2 and TRBJ1-4, reads GAGVSQSPSNKVTEKGKDVELRCDPISGHTALYWYRQSLGQGLEFLIYFQGNSAPDKSGLPSDRFSAERTGGSVSTLTIQRTQQEDSAVYLCASSLGAAPNEKLFFGSGTQLSVL.

This clone has just one count. The chain carries TRBV19 and TRBJ1-5; D is ambiguous. Germline lookup yields CDR1 LNHDA and CDR2 SQIVND (reference sequence). V was shortened by 5 bases and J by 7 bases, with 12 bases between the two germline ends. CDR3 size: 13 residues. The CDR3: CASSLSDRQPQHF. In DNA form, the CDR3 reads TGTGCCAGTAGTCTGAGCGACCGGCAGCCCCAGCATTTT.

The chain carries TRBV2 and TRBJ1-1; D is unclear. CDR3 size: 9 residues. Germline V gives CDR1 SNHLY, CDR2 FYNNEI. Trimming pared 9 bases from V and 7 bases from J, leaving 6 bases between. CDR3 DNA: TGTGCCAGTAGTTTTGAAGCTTTCTTT. Protein sequence: CASSFEAFF.

This clone has only a few counts. V and J are TRBV7-9 and TRBJ1-2; D may be TRBD1 (6 bases). Germline assignment: CDR1 SEHNR and CDR2 FQNEAQ (reference sequence). V lost 0 bases and J lost 8, with 19 bases in between. This CDR3 contains 16 residues. The CDR3 DNA follows: TGTGCCAGCAGCTTAGCAAGGAGGGCTAAGCAGGGGGGCTACACCTTC. Translating it yields CASSLARRAKQGGYTF.

The rearrangement uses TRBV28 and TRBJ1-2; 9 nucleotides match TRBD1. The CDR3 is 16 amino acids. Germline CDR1 is MDHEN and CDR2 is SYDVKM. J lost 4 bases, V lost 5 bases, and 11 bases had no gene match. Written as DNA, the CDR3 is TGTGCCAGCAGTCCCCCTCCCGGGACAGGGCTCTATGGCTACACCTTC. Translation gives CASSPPPGTGLYGYTF.